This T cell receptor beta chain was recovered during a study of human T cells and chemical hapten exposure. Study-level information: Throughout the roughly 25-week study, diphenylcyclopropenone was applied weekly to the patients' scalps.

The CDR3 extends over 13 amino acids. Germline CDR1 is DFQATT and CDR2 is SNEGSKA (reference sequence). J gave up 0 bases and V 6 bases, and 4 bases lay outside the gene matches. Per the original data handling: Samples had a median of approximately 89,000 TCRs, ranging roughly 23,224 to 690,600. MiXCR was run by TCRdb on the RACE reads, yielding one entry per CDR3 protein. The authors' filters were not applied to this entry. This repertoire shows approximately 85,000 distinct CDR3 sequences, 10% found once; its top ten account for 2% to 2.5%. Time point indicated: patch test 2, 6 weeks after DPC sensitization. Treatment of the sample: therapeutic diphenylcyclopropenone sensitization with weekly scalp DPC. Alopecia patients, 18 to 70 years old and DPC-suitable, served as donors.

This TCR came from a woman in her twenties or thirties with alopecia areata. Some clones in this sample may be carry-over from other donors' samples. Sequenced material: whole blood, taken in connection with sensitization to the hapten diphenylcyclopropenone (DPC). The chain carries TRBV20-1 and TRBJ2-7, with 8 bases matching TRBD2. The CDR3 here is CSAGLAGSYEQYF. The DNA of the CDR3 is TGCAGTGCAGGACTAGCTGGCTCCTACGAGCAGTACTTC.